This TCR beta chain was captured by sequencing in a study of Tregs in tolerant kidney transplant recipients. Study findings and constraints: No direct test of biological reproducibility was done here.

Sequenced by immunoSEQ multiplex PCR; TCRdb stores in-frame clones only, minus some. The sample consists of under 20,000 clones, roughly 82% of them appearing once. Thawed PBMCs were FACS-sorted into unstimulated CD4+CD25+CD127- regulatory T cells, CD4+CD25- non-regulatory cells, CD4 and CD8 cells. Comment on this clone: Its antigen is undetermined.

This receptor was obtained from a human donor in good health. The sample consisted of Tregs from blood.

The CDR3 DNA is TGCGCCAGCAGCGAACCGCAGGGCAATGAGCAGTTCTTC. Amino acid sequence: CASSEPQGNEQFF. The chain joins TRBV4-3 to TRBJ2-1; D may be TRBD1 (5 bases). V lost 5 bases, J lost 6 bases, and 11 bases lay in between. The length of the CDR3 is 13 residues. Germline V gives CDR1 LGHNA, CDR2 YSLEER.